This entry features one T cell receptor beta chain sequence. Its target is not known. The CDR3 length is 13 residues. CDR1 is MNHEY and CDR2 is SVGAGI in the germline V gene. Trimming cost V 6 bases and J 4 bases, with 10 bases left between them. The source of the sample is a study of a mutant IDH1 vaccine in newly diagnosed glioma. Across the study: Beforehand, treatment had been radiotherapy, temozolomide, or both; the majority received both. The study, taken as a whole, reports: No link was apparently found between pseudoprogression and changes in top peripheral T cell clonotypes.

Using immunoSEQ multiplex PCR, the repertoire was profiled, and TCRdb retains in-frame clones only, with some absent. The repertoire holds 85,000 to 100,000 clones, about 80% seen once, with roughly 7% in the top ten. Specified time point: baseline, week 1 (first vaccination visit). Treatment noted: pre-vaccination baseline after standard-of-care therapy. The starting material was PBMCs, obtained from a glioma patient treated with radiotherapy, temozolomide or both. This chain links TRBV6-5 with TRBJ1-3; weak D call: TRBD1 (5 bases). This sequence originates from a man in his forties or fifties with glioma. The CDR3 DNA sequence: TGTGCCAGCAGGGCCGGGGGGGGAAACACCATATATTTT. It encodes CASRAGGGNTIYF.